This TCR beta chain was captured by sequencing in a study of cytomegalovirus exposure and HLA in healthy donors. Study overall: A prior analysis found roughly 110 million unique TCR beta sequences from around 180 million T cells.

Notes on the study in general: In a later analysis, most CMV-associated TCR beta chains appeared HLA-restricted.

V was shortened by 3 bases and J by 1 base, with 15 bases between the two germline ends. Germline V gene sequence: CDR1 MNHNS, CDR2 SASEGT. The CDR3 sequence is 16 residues long. A multiplex PCR was run with 60 Vbeta primers and 13 Jbeta primers. Original data processing: Approximately 87 million unique TCR beta chains, 9 million to 12 million shared, were counted in a later analysis. Repertoires were generated with immunoSEQ multiplex PCR, while TCRdb's copy carries only in-frame clones and drops some. Clone size and V and J calls were adopted from that table, with D and trimming inferred from the DNA. The profile shows approximately 110,000 clones, 73% of them singletons. A single count supports this clone. The antigen is unknown.

The chain employs TRBV6-1 and TRBJ1-2, with D perhaps TRBD1 (6 bases). This receptor was identified in a man between 60 and 75 years old in good health and CMV-seropositive. Sequencing input: PBMCs. CDR3 bases: TGTGCCAGCAGTGACCAAACAGGGTTGGGTAACTATGGCTACACCTTC. Its translation is CASSDQTGLGNYGYTF.